The TCR beta chain under discussion was sequenced for a study of T cells after yellow fever vaccination. This clonotype was observed many times. Each CDR3 protein is one row after TCRdb ran MiXCR on the 5' RACE reads. The data hold around 340,000 distinct CDR3 sequences, with about 9.5% observed a single time. This TCR was sampled from a man aged 18 to 29 who received the YFV17D yellow fever vaccine. Sequencing used PBMCs, obtained on the day of the first yellow fever vaccination.

The CDR3 loop is CASRGQVGTDTQYF. The DNA for the CDR3 is TGTGCCAGCAGGGGACAGGTGGGCACAGATACGCAGTATTTT. The chain carries TRBV7-2 and TRBJ2-3; 8 positions match TRBD1. CDR3 length: 14 amino acids. The trim removed 6 bases at V and 1 base at J, leaving 3 bases unmatched. CDR1 and CDR2 from the germline V gene are SGHTA and FQGNSA.